The entry that follows covers one TCR beta chain sequence. Repertoires were generated with immunoSEQ multiplex PCR, while TCRdb's copy carries only in-frame clones and drops some. The sample includes more than 45,000 clones, about 90% of them seen just once. The entry originates in a study of OX40 agonist ivuxolimab in advanced cancers. The sample here was CD4+ or CD8+ T cells sorted from blood, taken in a trial of the OX40 agonist ivuxolimab. The TCR sequence derives from an adult with an advanced solid tumor such as melanoma, head and neck, liver or kidney cancer.

As DNA, the CDR3 is TGCAGCGCCGAGGCAGGGGATGGCTACACCTTC. It translates to CSAEAGDGYTF. This chain uses TRBV29-1 with TRBJ1-2, with a tentative D call TRBD1 (6 bases). Trimming cost V 7 bases and J 6 bases, with 12 bases left between them. Germline V lookup: CDR1 SQVTM, CDR2 ANQGSEA. The CDR3 is made up of 11 amino acids.